These T cell receptor beta chains were read from a single sample in a study of T-cell memory formation after mild COVID-19. TCRdb recomputed calls from the 5' RACE reads with MiXCR, one row per CDR3 protein. The table lists about 560,000 distinct CDR3 sequences, approximately 15% of them singletons. Sequenced: PBMCs or a T cell subset sorted from them (not recorded which). The receptor set was obtained from an adult woman who had mild COVID-19 (a few samples of this study predate the infection). Cell type and time point are not known. The CDR3 runs from the conserved cysteine through the conserved F or W. Fields, in order: CDR3 length, D gene, V gene, clone size, J gene, CDR3 protein, CDR3 DNA. D genes are given only for firm matches. Rows give clone size only sometimes, using once, few, many, or a class for an expanded clone.

cdr3_length: 14
d_call: .
v_call: TRBV9
clone_size: .
j_call: TRBJ2-5
cdr3_aa: CASSVTGTEETQYF
cdr3_nt: TGTGCCAGCAGCGTGACCGGGACTGAAGAGACCCAGTACTTC

cdr3_length: 19
d_call: TRBD2
v_call: TRBV18
clone_size: few
j_call: TRBJ2-1
cdr3_aa: CASSPATSLAGGGRDEQFF
cdr3_nt: TGTGCCAGCTCACCAGCCACGTCCTTAGCGGGAGGAGGTCGTGATGAGCAGTTCTTC

cdr3_length: 16
d_call: TRBD2
v_call: TRBV5-1
clone_size: .
j_call: TRBJ2-1
cdr3_aa: CASRGRGGIEDNEQFF
cdr3_nt: TGCGCCAGCAGGGGCCGCGGGGGGATAGAGGACAATGAGCAGTTCTTC

cdr3_length: 14
d_call: TRBD1
v_call: TRBV15
clone_size: few
j_call: TRBJ2-7
cdr3_aa: CATRRGTGSYEQYF
cdr3_nt: TGTGCCACCAGAAGAGGGACAGGCTCCTACGAGCAGTACTTC

cdr3_length: 13
d_call: .
v_call: TRBV12-3/TRBV12-4
clone_size: few
j_call: TRBJ2-5
cdr3_aa: CASSLVSRETQYF
cdr3_nt: TGTGCCAGCAGTTTAGTCTCCCGAGAGACCCAGTACTTC

cdr3_length: 13
d_call: .
v_call: TRBV7-2
clone_size: .
j_call: TRBJ2-1
cdr3_aa: CASRRDLGWGQFF
cdr3_nt: TGTGCCAGCAGGAGGGACCTCGGGTGGGGGCAGTTCTTC

cdr3_length: 16
d_call: .
v_call: TRBV11-2
clone_size: .
j_call: TRBJ2-1
cdr3_aa: CASSLDRVELYNEQFF
cdr3_nt: TGTGCCAGCAGCTTAGATAGAGTAGAACTTTACAATGAGCAGTTCTTC

cdr3_length: 18
d_call: .
v_call: TRBV7-8
clone_size: .
j_call: TRBJ1-2
cdr3_aa: CASSLALLGRTDNYGYTF
cdr3_nt: TGTGCCAGCAGCTTAGCGCTCCTAGGCAGGACCGATAACTATGGCTACACCTTC

cdr3_length: 15
d_call: .
v_call: TRBV7-8
clone_size: .
j_call: TRBJ2-3
cdr3_aa: CASSGGEYNTDTQYF
cdr3_nt: TGTGCCAGCAGCGGAGGAGAGTATAACACAGATACGCAGTATTTT

cdr3_length: 17
d_call: .
v_call: TRBV15
clone_size: few
j_call: TRBJ2-7
cdr3_aa: CATSRDAWQGSPYEQYF
cdr3_nt: TGTGCCACCAGCAGAGATGCCTGGCAGGGGAGCCCCTACGAGCAGTACTTC

cdr3_length: 12
d_call: .
v_call: TRBV3-1
clone_size: many
j_call: TRBJ1-5
cdr3_aa: CASSQGNQPQHF
cdr3_nt: TGTGCCAGCAGCCAAGGAAATCAGCCCCAGCATTTT

cdr3_length: 15
d_call: TRBD1
v_call: TRBV12-3/TRBV12-4
clone_size: few
j_call: TRBJ2-3
cdr3_aa: CASTIYRGPTDTQYF
cdr3_nt: TGTGCCAGCACTATCTACAGGGGGCCCACAGATACGCAGTATTTT

cdr3_length: 13
d_call: .
v_call: TRBV18
clone_size: .
j_call: TRBJ1-2
cdr3_aa: CASSPPPGYGYTF
cdr3_nt: TGTGCCAGCTCACCACCGCCGGGCTATGGCTACACCTTC

cdr3_length: 13
d_call: .
v_call: TRBV27
clone_size: few
j_call: TRBJ1-1
cdr3_aa: CASSLMGIGEAFF
cdr3_nt: TGTGCCAGCAGTTTAATGGGTATCGGTGAAGCTTTCTTT

cdr3_length: 14
d_call: .
v_call: TRBV12-3/TRBV12-4
clone_size: few
j_call: TRBJ2-1
cdr3_aa: CASSFSGRVDEQFF
cdr3_nt: TGTGCCAGCAGTTTCTCGGGACGGGTCGATGAGCAGTTCTTC

cdr3_length: 11
d_call: .
v_call: TRBV7-2
clone_size: .
j_call: TRBJ2-7
cdr3_aa: CASTWGRQTYF
cdr3_nt: TGTGCCAGCACCTGGGGGAGGCAGACGTACTTC

cdr3_length: 16
d_call: TRBD2
v_call: TRBV13
clone_size: few
j_call: TRBJ2-5
cdr3_aa: CASSLVRGGEGETQYF
cdr3_nt: TGTGCCAGCAGCTTAGTCCGGGGAGGGGAAGGAGAGACCCAGTACTTC

cdr3_length: 15
d_call: TRBD1
v_call: TRBV7-2
clone_size: many
j_call: TRBJ1-4
cdr3_aa: CASSAGDRTNEKLFF
cdr3_nt: TGTGCCAGCAGCGCGGGGGACAGAACTAATGAAAAACTGTTTTTT

cdr3_length: 15
d_call: .
v_call: TRBV5-5
clone_size: .
j_call: TRBJ1-2
cdr3_aa: CASSLWSTGDYGYTF
cdr3_nt: TGTGCCAGCAGCTTGTGGAGCACGGGGGACTATGGCTACACCTTC

cdr3_length: 14
d_call: .
v_call: TRBV23-1
clone_size: .
j_call: TRBJ2-3
cdr3_aa: CASSRISSTDTQYF
cdr3_nt: TGCGCCAGCAGTCGGATCTCTAGCACAGATACGCAGTATTTT

cdr3_length: 14
d_call: TRBD1
v_call: TRBV3-1
clone_size: .
j_call: TRBJ1-1
cdr3_aa: CASSWGQTNTEAFF
cdr3_nt: TGTGCCAGCAGCTGGGGACAGACGAACACTGAAGCTTTCTTT

cdr3_length: 14
d_call: .
v_call: TRBV12-3/TRBV12-4
clone_size: .
j_call: TRBJ2-2
cdr3_aa: CASTITGGAGELFF
cdr3_nt: TGTGCCAGCACCATAACGGGGGGCGCCGGGGAGCTGTTTTTT

cdr3_length: 16
d_call: .
v_call: TRBV21-1
clone_size: few
j_call: TRBJ2-3
cdr3_aa: CASSRRQGLAADTQYF
cdr3_nt: TGTGCCAGCAGCCGTCGGCAGGGACTAGCGGCGGATACGCAGTATTTT

cdr3_length: 13
d_call: .
v_call: TRBV3-1
clone_size: few
j_call: TRBJ1-6
cdr3_aa: CASSPGSQGRVHF
cdr3_nt: TGTGCCAGCAGCCCCGGGTCACAGGGACGAGTCCACTTT

cdr3_length: 12
d_call: .
v_call: TRBV7-6
clone_size: .
j_call: TRBJ2-3
cdr3_aa: CASAVSTDTQYF
cdr3_nt: TGTGCCAGCGCCGTCAGTACAGATACGCAGTATTTT

cdr3_length: 20
d_call: TRBD1
v_call: TRBV5-1
clone_size: few
j_call: TRBJ2-1
cdr3_aa: CASSAGTATPLPSSYNEQFF
cdr3_nt: TGCGCCAGCAGCGCAGGGACAGCAACTCCCCTTCCTAGCTCCTACAATGAGCAGTTCTTC

cdr3_length: 12
d_call: TRBD1
v_call: TRBV5-5
clone_size: .
j_call: TRBJ1-2
cdr3_aa: CASQGADYGYTF
cdr3_nt: TGTGCCAGTCAGGGGGCAGACTATGGCTACACCTTC

cdr3_length: 13
d_call: .
v_call: TRBV7-2
clone_size: .
j_call: TRBJ1-4
cdr3_aa: CASSLQTNEKLFF
cdr3_nt: TGTGCCAGCAGCTTACAAACTAATGAAAAACTGTTTTTT

cdr3_length: 14
d_call: .
v_call: TRBV12-3/TRBV12-4
clone_size: .
j_call: TRBJ1-1
cdr3_aa: CASNAGAGNTEAFF
cdr3_nt: TGTGCCAGCAATGCCGGGGCGGGGAACACTGAAGCTTTCTTT

cdr3_length: 17
d_call: TRBD1
v_call: TRBV4-2
clone_size: few
j_call: TRBJ1-2
cdr3_aa: CASSQDPRQGGDYGYTF
cdr3_nt: TGTGCCAGCAGCCAAGACCCCCGACAGGGGGGAGACTATGGCTACACCTTC

cdr3_length: 16
d_call: TRBD1
v_call: TRBV7-2
clone_size: .
j_call: TRBJ2-1
cdr3_aa: CASSPRDRGLYNEQFF
cdr3_nt: TGTGCCAGCAGCCCACGGGACAGGGGGCTCTACAATGAGCAGTTCTTC

cdr3_length: 17
d_call: .
v_call: TRBV5-1
clone_size: .
j_call: TRBJ1-1
cdr3_aa: CASSLGGGRQTNTEAFF
cdr3_nt: TGCGCCAGCAGCTTGGGGGGGGGCAGGCAGACGAACACTGAAGCTTTCTTT

cdr3_length: 17
d_call: .
v_call: TRBV5-1
clone_size: few
j_call: TRBJ2-1
cdr3_aa: CASSASGTNYGGSEQFF
cdr3_nt: TGCGCCAGCAGCGCATCCGGGACCAACTACGGGGGTAGTGAGCAGTTCTTC

cdr3_length: 13
d_call: .
v_call: TRBV7-9
clone_size: .
j_call: TRBJ1-5
cdr3_aa: CASSFAPQGSQHF
cdr3_nt: TGTGCCAGCAGCTTCGCACCTCAGGGGTCCCAGCATTTT

cdr3_length: 17
d_call: .
v_call: TRBV7-2
clone_size: .
j_call: TRBJ2-2
cdr3_aa: CASSLEAARVRTGELFF
cdr3_nt: TGTGCCAGCAGCTTAGAAGCGGCCCGGGTTCGCACCGGGGAGCTGTTTTTT

cdr3_length: 17
d_call: TRBD2
v_call: TRBV20-1
clone_size: few
j_call: TRBJ2-3
cdr3_aa: CSAIQFGTSLGTDTQYF
cdr3_nt: TGCAGTGCTATCCAGTTTGGGACTAGCCTAGGCACAGATACGCAGTATTTT

cdr3_length: 21
d_call: .
v_call: TRBV11-2
clone_size: .
j_call: TRBJ2-3
cdr3_aa: CASSLEPGPSRHPYGTDTQYF
cdr3_nt: TGTGCCAGCAGCTTAGAACCCGGCCCATCGCGTCATCCATACGGCACAGATACGCAGTATTTT

cdr3_length: 13
d_call: .
v_call: TRBV9
clone_size: few
j_call: TRBJ2-1
cdr3_aa: CASSAPDDNEQFF
cdr3_nt: TGTGCCAGCAGCGCCCCTGACGACAATGAGCAGTTCTTC

cdr3_length: 18
d_call: TRBD2
v_call: TRBV19
clone_size: few
j_call: TRBJ2-1
cdr3_aa: CASSITRPGSSGTGEQFF
cdr3_nt: TGTGCCAGTAGTATAACCCGCCCTGGAAGTAGCGGGACGGGTGAGCAGTTCTTC

cdr3_length: 15
d_call: .
v_call: TRBV7-2
clone_size: .
j_call: TRBJ2-1
cdr3_aa: CASSLGQDPYNEQFF
cdr3_nt: TGTGCCAGCAGCTTAGGACAGGACCCCTACAATGAGCAGTTCTTC

cdr3_length: 12
d_call: .
v_call: TRBV7-9
clone_size: many
j_call: TRBJ2-5
cdr3_aa: CASSRTEETQYF
cdr3_nt: TGTGCCAGCAGCCGGACAGAGGAGACCCAGTACTTC

cdr3_length: 19
d_call: .
v_call: TRBV7-6
clone_size: .
j_call: TRBJ2-6
cdr3_aa: CASSATTGPPVSGANVLTF
cdr3_nt: TGTGCCAGCAGCGCCACGACCGGGCCACCCGTCTCTGGGGCCAACGTCCTGACTTTC

cdr3_length: 17
d_call: .
v_call: TRBV7-9
clone_size: .
j_call: TRBJ2-2
cdr3_aa: CASSSTAGVANTGELFF
cdr3_nt: TGTGCCAGCAGCTCCACGGCAGGGGTCGCGAACACCGGGGAGCTGTTTTTT

cdr3_length: 15
d_call: .
v_call: TRBV9
clone_size: .
j_call: TRBJ1-4
cdr3_aa: CASSYQGETNEKLFF
cdr3_nt: TGTGCCAGCAGCTACCAAGGCGAGACGAATGAAAAACTGTTTTTT

cdr3_length: 15
d_call: .
v_call: TRBV12-3/TRBV12-4
clone_size: .
j_call: TRBJ1-1
cdr3_aa: CASSLFRGGDAEAFF
cdr3_nt: TGTGCCAGCAGTTTGTTTCGGGGAGGGGACGCTGAAGCTTTCTTT

cdr3_length: 15
d_call: .
v_call: TRBV5-4
clone_size: .
j_call: TRBJ2-5
cdr3_aa: CASSLPGKIQETQYF
cdr3_nt: TGTGCCAGCAGCTTGCCCGGGAAAATTCAAGAGACCCAGTACTTC

cdr3_length: 14
d_call: .
v_call: TRBV6-2/TRBV6-3
clone_size: .
j_call: TRBJ2-7
cdr3_aa: CASSFPRMDYEQYF
cdr3_nt: TGTGCCAGCAGTTTCCCGCGAATGGACTACGAGCAGTACTTC

cdr3_length: 12
d_call: .
v_call: TRBV12-3/TRBV12-4
clone_size: few
j_call: TRBJ1-2
cdr3_aa: CASNLRGYGYTF
cdr3_nt: TGTGCCAGCAACTTAAGGGGGTATGGCTACACCTTC

cdr3_length: 15
d_call: .
v_call: TRBV5-1
clone_size: few
j_call: TRBJ1-1
cdr3_aa: CASSIYGRGPKGAFF
cdr3_nt: TGCGCCAGCAGCATCTATGGCCGGGGCCCGAAAGGAGCTTTCTTT

cdr3_length: 15
d_call: .
v_call: TRBV4-2
clone_size: few
j_call: TRBJ1-1
cdr3_aa: CASSEDEEGNTEAFF
cdr3_nt: TGTGCCAGCAGCGAAGATGAGGAGGGAAACACTGAAGCTTTCTTT

cdr3_length: 17
d_call: .
v_call: TRBV7-6
clone_size: few
j_call: TRBJ2-1
cdr3_aa: CASSSLLGRSSYNEQFF
cdr3_nt: TGTGCCAGCAGTTCATTACTGGGACGGAGCTCCTACAATGAGCAGTTCTTC

cdr3_length: 15
d_call: .
v_call: TRBV13
clone_size: .
j_call: TRBJ2-3
cdr3_aa: CASSSGGTWGDTQYF
cdr3_nt: TGTGCCAGCAGTTCAGGCGGGACCTGGGGAGATACGCAGTATTTT

cdr3_length: 13
d_call: TRBD2
v_call: TRBV6-1
clone_size: .
j_call: TRBJ2-5
cdr3_aa: CAIKTSGVETQYF
cdr3_nt: TGTGCCATCAAGACTAGCGGGGTGGAGACCCAGTACTTC

cdr3_length: 18
d_call: TRBD2
v_call: TRBV9
clone_size: few
j_call: TRBJ2-7
cdr3_aa: CASSVGTLAGDLSYEQYF
cdr3_nt: TGTGCCAGCAGCGTAGGGACCCTAGCGGGGGACCTCTCCTACGAGCAGTACTTC

cdr3_length: 15
d_call: TRBD1
v_call: TRBV29-1
clone_size: few
j_call: TRBJ2-3
cdr3_aa: CSVEGYRGDTDTQYF
cdr3_nt: TGCAGCGTTGAGGGATACAGGGGCGACACAGATACGCAGTATTTT